These 7 T cell receptor beta chains share one sample of origin, sequenced in a study of blood T cells in healthy people across ages. Alongside a J-beta primer mix, a sample-barcoded 5' primer served in a second PCR lasting roughly 7 to 11 cycles. MiXCR was run by TCRdb on the 5' RACE reads, yielding one entry per CDR3 protein. The data show around 1.5 million distinct CDR3 sequences, with 35% to 45% seen just once and approximately 7.9% held by the top ten. The specimen was blood. The origin of the receptors is a young woman in good health.

This chain links TRBV2 with TRBJ2-3; TRBD2 matches 11 bases. CDR3 length: 19 amino acids. From germline, CDR1 is SNHLY and CDR2 FYNNEI. V lost 6 bases and J lost 0; bases outside the gene matches: 14. CDR3 bases: TGTGCCAGCAGGCGGGAACTAGCGGGGGCCGTACCTAGCACAGATACGCAGTATTTT. It yields the protein CASRRELAGAVPSTDTQYF. The variable domain in full, with the rest retrieved from reference TRBV2 and TRBJ2-3, is EPEVTQTPSHQVTQMGQEVILRCVPISNHLYFYWYRQILGQKVEFLVSFYNNEISEKSEIFDDQFSVERPDGSNFTLKIRSTKLEDSAMYFCASRRELAGAVPSTDTQYFGPGTRLTVL.

The rearrangement links TRBV7-2 to TRBJ1-5; 8 bases align to TRBD1. Unmatched junction bases numbered 12, after V lost 5 bases and J lost 9 bases. The CDR3 consists of 15 residues. Germline CDR1 is SGHTA and CDR2 is FQGNSA. The CDR3 DNA follows: TGTGCCAGCAGCCTGACAGGGGAGGATCATCGGCCCCAGCATTTT. Its translation: CASSLTGEDHRPQHF.

The chain joins TRBV21-1 to TRBJ1-1; no DNA check was done on the table's D call, TRBD1. TRBV21-1 is classified as a pseudogene. This CDR3 has 14 residues. The CDR3 nucleotides read TGTGCCAGCAGCTGGGGGGGGACAAACACTGAAGCTTTCTTT. This encodes CASSWGGTNTEAFF.

This clonotype was detected only once. J is TRBJ1-5 and V is TRBV30; D unresolved. The germline V and J ends were trimmed by 1 base and 0 bases, with 13 bases remaining between them. The CDR3 sequence is 16 residues long. CDR1 and CDR2 from the germline V gene are GTSNPN and SVGIG (reference sequence). The CDR3 DNA is TGTGCCTGGAGTGCTTCCCCGGGTTATAGCAATCAGCCCCAGCATTTT. It translates to CAWSASPGYSNQPQHF.

The sample holds a few counts of this clonotype. V and J are TRBV29-1 and TRBJ1-1; D not certain. V lost 4 bases and J lost 10, with 13 bases in between. The CDR3 runs 11 residues. The germline V gene has CDR1 SQVTM and CDR2 ANQGSEA. The CDR3 DNA is TGCAGCGTTGTTGACGGACTAGCAGCTTTCTTT. It yields the protein CSVVDGLAAFF.

This chain links TRBV28 with TRBJ2-7; 11 bases map to TRBD1. This CDR3 region has 18 residues. V lost 5 bases to trimming and J lost 0 bases; unmatched junction nucleotides: 12. Per the germline V gene, CDR1 is MDHEN and CDR2 is SYDVKM. The CDR3 here is CASSGNPGQGGGSYEQYF. In DNA, the CDR3 is TGTGCCAGCAGTGGCAACCCGGGACAGGGGGGAGGCTCCTACGAGCAGTACTTC.

The genes are TRBV24-1 and TRBJ2-5; D possibly uses TRBD1 or TRBD2 (5 bases each). Germline lookup yields CDR1 KGHDR and CDR2 SFDVKD. V dropped 10 bases and J dropped 0 bases, with 14 bases sitting between them. The CDR3 consists of 14 residues. The CDR3 DNA is TGTGCCACTTCCCGGGGCGAGTACCAAGAGACCCAGTACTTC. This gives the protein CATSRGEYQETQYF.